This TCR beta chain comes out of a study of OX40 agonist ivuxolimab in advanced cancers. About the study as a whole: Ivuxolimab was an agonistic, fully human IgG2 monoclonal antibody directed against OX40 (CD134), a costimulatory receptor. Intravenous ivuxolimab was administered to patients every 2 weeks at six dose levels: 0.01, 0.1, 0.3, 1.5, 3 and 10 mg/kg. Of the approximately 54 patients in dose escalation, 19 had hepatocellular carcinoma, about 15 had melanoma, 9 had renal cell carcinoma and 9 had head and neck cancer. In the dose-escalation cohort, 70% to 90% of patients were male, and the mean age was around 65 years with a range of about 20 to 80. Patients were allowed to have had prior anti-PD-1, anti-PD-L1 or anti-CTLA-4 therapy, and approximately 41% of the dose-escalation patients had previously received checkpoint inhibitors. Partial responses occurred in three dose-escalation patients, of whom one had hepatocellular carcinoma and two had cutaneous melanoma. Peripheral TCRbeta sequencing aimed to test whether ivuxolimab altered TCR sequence diversity and caused clonal T-cell expansion. The paper describes the monotherapy dose-escalation part (N of about 57 patients) of the phase I trial of ivuxolimab. Results and caveats for the whole study, not just this receptor: Which antigens the clonally expanded peripheral T cells were specific for was not determined. Low levels of normalized T-cell clonal expansion were also shown by some nonresponding patients. On average, CD8+ T cells showed more expanded clones than CD4+ T cells after ivuxolimab. At doses of 0.1 to 3.0 mg/kg, clonal expansion of both CD4+ and CD8+ blood T cells was observed from baseline to week 6. In the 0.1-3.0 mg/kg groups, partial responders had among the lowest normalized peripheral clonal expansion, particularly in CD8+ T cells.

Genomic DNA was isolated from the sorted cells so that the TCRbeta CDR3 region could be sequenced. The immunoSEQ Assay was used for sequencing of TCRbeta CDR3 regions. What TCRdb holds here is the immuneACCESS table cut down to in-frame rearrangements. Part of the clones is not present; checked against another copy, under half of the missing clones reflect an unresolved V gene, and the others are unexplained. For this sample there are tens of thousands of clones; approximately 89% appear just once. The biggest ten clones account for roughly 6% of the sample. Of note for this clone: Its antigen has not been determined. The input lacks base qualities; no much larger clone sits a single base away.

The trial excluded patients who had a history of autoimmune disease or were on systemic immunosuppression. In every dose cohort, peripheral blood was drawn for TCR sequencing at baseline, cycle 4 day 1, and cycle 7 day 1. The samples were taken from a phase I, first-in-human, multicenter, open-label dose-escalation trial of ivuxolimab. Adults with locally advanced or metastatic melanoma, renal cell carcinoma, hepatocellular carcinoma or head and neck squamous cell carcinoma were enrolled in the trial. Before TCR sequencing, CD4+ and CD8+ T cells were separately sorted from peripheral blood. V is shortened by 0 bases, J by 6 bases, and the region joining them spans 11 bases. The CDR3 covers 15 residues, taking in both the cysteine and the phenylalanine. Just the 45-base CDR3 DNA is kept, in frame starting at base 1. The germline V gene yields LGHNA for CDR1 and YSLEER for CDR2.

Material: CD4+ or CD8+ T cells sorted from blood, obtained in a trial of the OX40 agonist ivuxolimab. The receptor's source is an adult with an advanced solid tumor such as melanoma, head and neck, liver or kidney cancer. The chain is made from TRBV4-3 and TRBJ1-4; the D gene assignment is ambiguous. The bases read TGCGCCAGCAGCCAAGAGAATGAGGAACATGAAAAACTGTTTTTT. This gives the protein CASSQENEEHEKLFF.